One and the same sample provided the 14 T cell receptor beta chains below, sequenced in a study of T cell responses to AZD1222 COVID-19 vaccine (dated by TCRdb to the early 2020s). Reading the label with the study, this specimen's time point is: baseline before first vaccination. The library was prepared using the immunoSEQ multiplex PCR assay. Held by TCRdb, this immuneACCESS table contains in-frame sequences only and omits some clones. Under half of the omission traces to an unresolved V gene where checked; the cause of the rest is unknown. The sample table records about 140,000 clones; 70% to 90% of these occur just once. The biggest ten clones account for approximately 6% of the sample. The source was peripheral blood, collected on day 0 of AZD1222 vaccination. These receptors all come from an adult in good health.

In this sample, this clone turned up a few times. The chain carries TRBV7-2 and TRBJ1-5; TRBD1 might be the D (6 bases). Germline CDR1 reads SGHTA; CDR2 reads FQGNSA. The V gene lost 4 bases and the J gene lost 0 bases, with 16 bases spanning the gap. The CDR3 has 17 amino acids. The CDR3 DNA sequence: TGTGCCAGCAGCTCTCGGGGGGGCCCATATAGCAATCAGCCCCAGCATTTT. It encodes CASSSRGGPYSNQPQHF.

This clone was found once. The CDR3 loop reads CASSQVHGAPYNEQFF. CDR3 coding DNA: TGCGCCAGCAGCCAAGTGCACGGGGCACCCTACAATGAGCAGTTCTTC. This chain joins TRBV4-1 and TRBJ2-1; D possibly uses TRBD1 or TRBD2 (5 bases each). The V gene lost 1 base and the J gene lost 2 bases, with 12 bases spanning the gap. In germline, CDR1 is MGHRA, CDR2 YSYEKL. CDR3 length: 16 amino acids.

The chain combines TRBV28 with TRBJ1-2; D may be TRBD1 (5 bases). Germline assignment: CDR1 MDHEN and CDR2 SYDVKM. Trimming pared 10 bases from V and 1 base from J, leaving 22 bases between. The CDR3 loop spans 16 amino acids. The CDR3 nucleotides read TGTGCCACCACACGCGCCGGGGCAGGGAGTAACTATGGCTACACCTTC. This sequence encodes CATTRAGAGSNYGYTF.

The rearrangement joins TRBV15 to TRBJ2-1, with a weak D call TRBD2 (6 bases). CDR3 length equals 18 residues. Germline CDR1 LNHNV, CDR2 YYDKDF (reference sequence). Trimming stripped 5 bases from V and 5 bases from J, with 25 bases between. This CDR3 is CATSSRRGAFRGNNEQFF. For the CDR3, the DNA is TGTGCCACCAGCTCCAGAAGAGGGGCGTTTCGGGGGAACAATGAGCAGTTCTTC.

The V gene is TRBV9, the J gene TRBJ1-4; D might be TRBD1 (5 bases). CDR3 length: 16 amino acids. The V and J ends lost 4 bases and 0 bases respectively, with 13 bases between them. Germline CDR1 SGDLS, CDR2 YYNGEE. For the CDR3, the DNA is TGTGCCAGCAGCAAGGGAGGGGCAGCAACTAATGAAAAACTGTTTTTT. Residues: CASSKGGAATNEKLFF.

The rearrangement joins TRBV28 to TRBJ2-7, with 8 bases fitting TRBD1. The CDR3 is 13 amino acids. Trimming at V came to 7 bases and at J to 3 bases, leaving 5 bases not matched to a gene. Germline values: CDR1 MDHEN, CDR2 SYDVKM. CDR3 nucleotide sequence: TGTGCCAGCATCTCGGACAGGGACTACGAGCAGTACTTC. Residues: CASISDRDYEQYF.

The chain employs TRBV6-6 and TRBJ2-5; the match to TRBD2 covers 7 bases. The CDR3 sequence is 19 residues long. The germline V gene has CDR1 MNHNY and CDR2 SVGAGI (reference sequence). V lost 5 bases, J lost 2 bases, and 20 bases stayed unmatched. The CDR3 nucleotides are TGTGCCAGCAGTCCGGAGGGACGGGGGGAGCCTCGCCAACAAGAGACCCAGTACTTC. This codes for CASSPEGRGEPRQQETQYF.

The chain links TRBV27 to TRBJ2-7, with D unclear. This CDR3 has 14 residues. The V gene's germline CDR1 is MNHEY and CDR2 SMNVEV (reference sequence). Trimming shortened V by 3 bases and J by 0 bases, and 9 bases separated the two germline ends. In DNA, the CDR3 is TGTGCCAGCAGTTTCGTCGGTGACTCCTACGAGCAGTACTTC. Its protein product is CASSFVGDSYEQYF.

The V and J genes are TRBV19 and TRBJ1-2; 12 nucleotides align to TRBD1. Germline CDR1 LNHDA, CDR2 SQIVND (reference sequence). J was trimmed by 8 bases and V by 4 bases; bases with no gene match: 8. The CDR3 totals 15 residues. In nucleotides, the CDR3 is TGTGCCAGTAGTAGTGGGACAGGGGGCGCGTCGGGCTACACCTTC. Protein product: CASSSGTGGASGYTF. Full variable domain (missing parts from reference TRBV19 and TRBJ1-2): DGGITQSPKYLFRKEGQNVTLSCEQNLNHDAMYWYRQDPGQGLRLIYYSQIVNDFQKGDIAEGYSVSREKKESFPLTVTSAQKNPTAFYLCASSSGTGGASGYTFGSGTRLTVV.

This clone was counted a single time. The genes are TRBV7-9 and TRBJ1-2; possible D gene TRBD1, 5 bases. The CDR3 consists of 13 residues. Trimming removed 8 bases from V and 6 bases from J, with 16 bases in between. The germline gives CDR1 SEHNR, CDR2 FQNEAQ (reference sequence). The CDR3 coding sequence is TGTGCCAGCCTCGGGACCCAGGTCGATGGCTACACCTTC. Protein product: CASLGTQVDGYTF.

The chain carries TRBV7-9 and TRBJ2-5; TRBD1 matches at 8 bases. The J segment lost 5 bases and the V segment lost 6 bases, leaving 11 bases of the junction unmatched. CDR3 length: 15 amino acids. The V gene's germline CDR1 is SEHNR and CDR2 FQNEAQ (reference sequence). The DNA of the CDR3 is TGTGCCAGCAGTCCATCGGAGAGGACAGGGGAGACCCAGTACTTC. Protein sequence: CASSPSERTGETQYF.

In regard to this clone: Other DNA sequences of this sample code for an identical CDR3. V usage is TRBV12-3 or TRBV12-4 and J usage is TRBJ2-7; the D is unclear. The CDR3 consists of 11 residues. V lost 5 bases and J lost 3, with 5 bases in between. The CDR3 DNA follows: TGTGCCAGCAGTCCCGGCTACGAGCAGTACTTC. This sequence encodes CASSPGYEQYF.

V is TRBV2 and J is TRBJ2-7; D not resolved. This CDR3 is built from 12 residues. CDR1 SNHLY and CDR2 FYNNEI come from the germline V gene. V was shortened by 8 bases and J by 1 base, with 9 bases between the two germline ends. The CDR3, as DNA: TGTGCCAGCGTAGACATTTCCTACGAGCAGTACTTC. As protein: CASVDISYEQYF.

The gene calls are TRBV27 and TRBJ1-1; perhaps TRBD1 as D (6 bases). Germline V CDR1 and CDR2: MNHEY, SMNVEV (reference sequence). The CDR3 length is 12 residues. V gave up 6 bases and J gave up 11 bases, with 16 bases separating them. CDR3 in amino acids: CASRRHKGEAFF. The CDR3 nucleotides read TGTGCCAGCAGACGACATAAGGGGGAGGCTTTCTTT.